One and the same sample provided the 19 T cell receptor beta chains below, sequenced in a study of T cell responses to AZD1222 COVID-19 vaccine. Repertoires were generated with immunoSEQ multiplex PCR, while TCRdb's copy carries only in-frame clones and drops some. There are roughly 250,000 clones in the sample; more than 85% occur only once, and around 0.6% lies in the top ten. Material: peripheral blood, obtained on day 0 of AZD1222 vaccination. These receptors were taken from an adult in good health.

V usage is TRBV5-1 and J usage is TRBJ1-2; tentative D call: TRBD1 (6 bases). This CDR3 is 14 amino acids long. The germline CDR1 and CDR2 sequences are SGHRS and YFSETQ. V dropped 8 bases and J dropped 2 bases, with 16 bases sitting between them. CDR3 loop: CASRGLSANYGYTF. CDR3 DNA: TGCGCCAGTCGGGGGCTGTCGGCCAACTATGGCTACACCTTC.

The chain is built from TRBV2 and TRBJ2-3; D is ambiguous. The germline gives CDR1 SNHLY, CDR2 FYNNEI. CDR3 length: 15 amino acids. With 3 bases removed from V and 4 bases from J, the gap between germline ends came to 14 bases. CDR3 DNA: TGTGCCAGCAGTGAGTCCAGCGCCATGGCAGATACGCAGTATTTT. This codes for CASSESSAMADTQYF. Full variable domain (rest looked up from reference TRBV2 and TRBJ2-3): EPEVTQTPSHQVTQMGQEVILRCVPISNHLYFYWYRQILGQKVEFLVSFYNNEISEKSEIFDDQFSVERPDGSNFTLKIRSTKLEDSAMYFCASSESSAMADTQYFGPGTRLTVL.

The chain couples TRBV5-1 to TRBJ1-1; D gene uncertain. Germline V lookup: CDR1 SGHRS, CDR2 YFSETQ. The CDR3 loop spans 15 amino acids. Trimming took off 1 base at V and 0 bases at J, with 10 bases between the two ends. The CDR3 bases are TGCGCCAGCAGCTTGACACTTGGTATGAACACTGAAGCTTTCTTT. This translates into CASSLTLGMNTEAFF. Looking up the rest from reference TRBV5-1 and TRBJ1-1 gives the full variable domain: KAGVTQTPRYLIKTRGQQVTLSCSPISGHRSVSWYQQTPGQGLQFLFEYFSETQRNKGNFPGRFSGRQFSNSRSEMNVSTLELGDSALYLCASSLTLGMNTEAFFGQGTRLTVV.

A few counts support this clone. The chain employs TRBV9 and TRBJ1-1; 7 nucleotides line up with TRBD1. V gave up 2 bases and J gave up 1 base; unmatched junction bases: 2. Germline V lookup: CDR1 SGDLS, CDR2 YYNGEE. This CDR3 is built from 14 residues. The CDR3 here is CASSVTGENTEAFF. The DNA for the CDR3 is TGTGCCAGCAGCGTTACAGGGGAGAACACTGAAGCTTTCTTT.

V is TRBV5-1 and J is TRBJ1-1; D unresolved. Germline loops: CDR1 SGHRS, CDR2 YFSETQ. The CDR3 covers 13 residues. The V end was cut by 1 base, the J end by 1 base, with 5 bases between. The CDR3 region is CASSLTSNTEAFF. Written as DNA, the CDR3 is TGCGCCAGCAGCTTGACATCGAACACTGAAGCTTTCTTT.

The count of this clone is one. The chain has TRBV4-1 and TRBJ2-7; D is tentatively TRBD1 or TRBD2 (5 bases each). This CDR3 comprises 15 residues. Germline CDR1 MGHRA, CDR2 YSYEKL. Trimming took 0 bases from V and 3 from J, leaving 12 bases between them. Written as DNA, the CDR3 is TGCGCCAGCAGCCAAGAACCGGGACCTCGCTACGAGCAGTACTTC. Amino acids: CASSQEPGPRYEQYF.

CDR3 DNA: TGTGCCAGCAGCCCCAGACTAGCGGGCGACACCGGGGAGCTGTTTTTT. This translates into CASSPRLAGDTGELFF. V is TRBV7-3 and J is TRBJ2-2; 10 bases align to TRBD2. The CDR3 has 16 amino acids. Trimming cost V 5 bases and J 3 bases; bases outside gene matches: 6. Germline V gene sequence: CDR1 SGHTA, CDR2 FQGTGA.

The chain recombines TRBV6-2 or TRBV6-3 with TRBJ2-7; 8 bases are shared with TRBD1. Losses at the gene ends were 6 bases for V and 4 bases for J; bases not matched to a gene: 14. The CDR3 sequence is 16 residues long. Germline values: CDR1 MNHEY, CDR2 SVGEGT. The CDR3 region has the DNA TGTGCCAGCAGCCAGCGCGGGACAGGCAAGGGGTACGAGCAGTACTTC. Translating gives CASSQRGTGKGYEQYF.

The rearrangement joins TRBV3-1 (or the pseudogene TRBV3-2) to TRBJ2-2, with D maybe TRBD1 (6 bases). This CDR3 comprises 14 residues. With 4 bases removed from V and 6 bases from J, the gap between germline ends came to 12 bases. Germline CDR1 is LGHDT and CDR2 is YNNKEL (reference sequence). CDR3 residues: CASSLTGSSGELFF. As DNA, the CDR3 is TGTGCCAGCAGCCTTACAGGGAGCTCCGGGGAGCTGTTTTTT.

The V call is TRBV11-2, the J call TRBJ1-1, with TRBD1 matching 7 bases. Germline CDR1 reads SGHAT; CDR2 reads FQNNGV. Germline trimming cut 1 base from V and 7 bases from J; bases unmatched to any gene: 18. The CDR3 has 18 amino acids. The CDR3 bases are TGTGCCAGCAGCTTAGGGCCCAGGGACAGAACCAGGCAAAGTGAAGCTTTCTTT. Translation: CASSLGPRDRTRQSEAFF. Full variable domain (outside the CDR3, taken from reference TRBV11-2 and TRBJ1-1): EAGVAQSPRYKIIEKRQSVAFWCNPISGHATLYWYQQILGQGPKLLIQFQNNGVVDDSQLPKDRFSAERLKGVDSTLKIQPAKLEDSAVYLCASSLGPRDRTRQSEAFFGQGTRLTVV.

The sample holds a few counts of this clone. The chain recombines TRBV3-1 (or the pseudogene TRBV3-2) with TRBJ2-1; D unresolved. Between the trimmed V and J ends, which lost 0 bases and 8 bases, there was a span of 5 bases. The length of the CDR3 is 12 residues. Germline CDR1 is LGHDT and CDR2 is YNNKEL (reference sequence). The DNA for the CDR3 is TGTGCCAGCAGCCAAGATGTGGATGAGCAGTTCTTC. Its translation: CASSQDVDEQFF.

The genes are TRBV7-2 and TRBJ1-6; D perhaps matches TRBD1 (6 bases). V lost 1 base and J 9 bases, leaving 10 bases between the germline ends. The CDR3 runs 14 residues. Germline lookup yields CDR1 SGHTA and CDR2 FQGNSA. CDR3 coding DNA: TGTGCCAGCAGCTTAGAACAGGGCATTTCACCCCTCCACTTT. Translated: CASSLEQGISPLHF.

V usage is TRBV18 and J usage is TRBJ2-2; perhaps TRBD2 as D (5 bases). Trimming shortened V by 2 bases and J by 6 bases, and 10 bases separated the two germline ends. Germline CDR1 reads KGHSH; CDR2 reads LQKENI. The CDR3 runs 14 residues. CDR3 amino acids: CASSPGSGPGELFF. CDR3 DNA: TGTGCCAGCTCACCAGGGAGCGGCCCCGGGGAGCTGTTTTTT.

The chain links TRBV19 to TRBJ2-7; TRBD2 matches at 8 bases. CDR3 length: 12 residues. J gave up 7 bases and V 8 bases, and 7 bases lay outside the gene matches. The germline V gene encodes CDR1 LNHDA and CDR2 SQIVND (reference sequence). CDR3 loop: CASHPPGGEQYF. CDR3 DNA: TGTGCCAGTCACCCGCCGGGAGGGGAGCAGTACTTC.

Note on this clone: At the DNA level, this CDR3 is encoded by other sequences in the same sample as well. This chain joins TRBV28 and TRBJ1-1; D might be TRBD1 (5 bases). Trimming took 4 bases from V and 5 from J, leaving 5 bases between them. The germline CDR1 and CDR2 sequences are MDHEN and SYDVKM. The CDR3 extends over 11 amino acids. The CDR3, as DNA: TGTGCCAGCAGTTCAGGGACTGAAGCTTTCTTT. Translating it yields CASSSGTEAFF.

The chain uses TRBV19 and TRBJ2-7, with unresolved D. Trimming stripped 8 bases from V and 3 bases from J, with 11 bases between. CDR1 is LNHDA and CDR2 is SQIVND in the germline V gene (reference sequence). The CDR3 has 12 residues. In DNA form, the CDR3 reads TGTGCCAGTTCGGCGAATCTCTACGAGCAGTACTTC. As protein: CASSANLYEQYF.

This sequence joins TRBV4-1 and TRBJ2-7; no clear D. The CDR3 sequence is 15 residues long. Germline CDR1 reads MGHRA; CDR2 reads YSYEKL. The V gene lost 1 base and the J gene lost 0 bases, with 10 bases spanning the gap. The CDR3 loop is CASSQGATSSYEQYF. CDR3 nucleotides: TGCGCCAGCAGCCAAGGGGCCACCTCCTCCTACGAGCAGTACTTC.

V and J are TRBV4-1 and TRBJ2-3, with 7 bases matching TRBD1. This CDR3 region has 16 residues. V was clipped by 3 bases and J by 2 bases; unmatched bases: 8. CDR1 and CDR2 (germline): MGHRA, YSYEKL. The CDR3 region has the DNA TGCGCCAGCAGCCACCAACCGGGACAGATCACAGATACGCAGTATTTT. Protein: CASSHQPGQITDTQYF.

The table lists this clone with a few counts. V gene TRBV7-3 combines with J gene TRBJ2-7; D possibly corresponds to TRBD2 (6 bases). The V and J ends lost 1 base and 5 bases respectively, with 15 bases between them. CDR3 length equals 15 residues. CDR1 and CDR2 (germline): SGHTA, FQGTGA. In nucleotides, the CDR3 is TGTGCCAGCAGCTTAATGGGGGGATCGAAAGACGAGCAGTACTTC. Translated: CASSLMGGSKDEQYF. The whole variable domain, filled in from reference TRBV7-3 and TRBJ2-7, reads GAGVSQTPSNKVTEKGKYVELRCDPISGHTALYWYRQSLGQGPEFLIYFQGTGAADDSGLPNDRFFAVRPEGSVSTLKIQRTERGDSAVYLCASSLMGGSKDEQYFGPGTRLTVT.